This T cell receptor beta chain was recorded in a study of post-analysis software for immune sequencing data. Findings of the study overall: Patients used a few TRBV segments, including TRBV5-6, TRBV5-1 and TRBV20-1, more often than controls.

Notes on this clonotype: The antigen remains unidentified.

CDR1 and CDR2 (germline): DFQATT, SNEGSKA (reference sequence). The ends lost 1 base at V and 5 bases at J; junction bases unmatched: 11. The CDR3 totals 15 residues. Unique molecular identifiers tagged the TCR beta cDNA libraries. Using its own MiXCR run on the PCR reads, TCRdb lists one record per CDR3 protein. The sample has roughly 570,000 distinct CDR3 sequences; under 40% are singletons. V and J are TRBV20-1 and TRBJ2-7; the match to TRBD1 covers 7 bases. This clonotype originated in a girl aged 2-17 years with multiple sclerosis. Sequencing input: blood. The CDR3 DNA follows: TGCAGTGCTAGAGTTGCCGAGACAGGGAGTGACGAGCAGTACTTC. It yields the protein CSARVAETGSDEQYF.